Shown below are 7 T cell receptor beta chains from a single sample sequenced in a study of T-cell memory formation after mild COVID-19. MiXCR, applied by TCRdb to the 5' RACE reads, yields one record per CDR3 protein. The data contain 150,000 to 200,000 distinct CDR3 sequences, around 21% of them singletons. The sequenced material came from PBMCs or a T cell subset sorted from them (not recorded which). The receptor source for this set is an adult woman who had mild COVID-19 (a few samples of this study predate the infection). Cell type and time point are not known.

V gene TRBV20-1 combines with J gene TRBJ1-1; D uncertain. This CDR3 contains 13 residues. V was clipped by 3 bases and J by 0 bases, with 8 bases between them. CDR1 DFQATT and CDR2 SNEGSKA come from the germline V gene (reference sequence). CDR3 in amino acids: CSASDDLNTEAFF. The CDR3 region has the DNA TGCAGTGCTAGCGACGACCTGAACACTGAAGCTTTCTTT.

This chain uses TRBV12-3 or TRBV12-4 with TRBJ2-3; 8 bases agree with TRBD1. There are 13 residues in the CDR3. Losses at the gene ends were 10 bases for V and 2 bases for J; bases not matched to a gene: 5. The CDR3 nucleotides read TGTGCCATATGGGACAGGTACACAGATACGCAGTATTTT. Protein product: CAIWDRYTDTQYF.

The chain carries TRBV9 and TRBJ2-5, with 10 bases aligning to TRBD2. From germline, CDR1 is SGDLS and CDR2 YYNGEE. The CDR3 consists of 16 residues. J lost 6 bases, V lost 3 bases, and 11 bases had no gene match. CDR3 sequence: CASSGTGTSVPKTQYF. The DNA for the CDR3 is TGTGCCAGCAGCGGCACCGGGACTAGCGTTCCAAAGACCCAGTACTTC.

This clonotype was detected only a few times. The CDR3 protein is CASSVGPDRGSDNEQFF. The CDR3 nucleotides read TGTGCCAGCAGCGTTGGGCCAGACAGGGGATCTGACAATGAGCAGTTCTTC. The V and J genes are TRBV9 and TRBJ2-1; 8 bases are a match to TRBD1. The CDR3 length is 17 residues. In germline, CDR1 is SGDLS, CDR2 YYNGEE. V was pared by 2 bases and J by 5 bases, with 12 bases of the junction left unmatched.

This chain connects TRBV6-5 to TRBJ2-7; D might be TRBD1 (6 bases). There are 14 residues in the CDR3. The germline V and J ends were trimmed by 1 base and 5 bases, with 12 bases remaining between them. Germline V gene data show CDR1 as MNHEY and CDR2 as SVGAGI. CDR3 DNA: TGTGCCAGCAGTTACTACAGGGAGATAAACGAGCAGTACTTC. The encoded protein is CASSYYREINEQYF.

This clonotype has just a few counts. The CDR3 region has the DNA TGTGCCAGCAGAGAGGAGGGTACGGGAGAGCAGTACTTC. This sequence encodes CASREEGTGEQYF. The chain has TRBV3-1 and TRBJ2-7; possible D gene TRBD2, 6 bases. The germline V and J ends were trimmed by 6 bases and 7 bases, with 16 bases remaining between them. Germline CDR1 and CDR2: LGHDT and YNNKEL (reference sequence). The CDR3 loop spans 13 amino acids.

DNA of the CDR3: TGTGCCACCAGCAGTCGACCAGGTTTTTCGGGAGGAGGCCACGAGCAGTACTTC. Amino acid sequence: CATSSRPGFSGGGHEQYF. The chain joins TRBV15 to TRBJ2-7; 7 bases are a match to TRBD2. This CDR3 has 18 amino acids. With V trimmed by 3 bases and J by 5 bases, 19 bases remained unmatched. Per germline, CDR1 LNHNV and CDR2 YYDKDF (reference sequence).